These 25 T cell receptor beta chains were sequenced from one sample in a study of T cell responses to AZD1222 COVID-19 vaccine listed by TCRdb under 2021. Library prep was done by the immunoSEQ multiplex PCR assay. TCRdb obtained this table from immuneACCESS and retained in-frame rearrangements with V and J assigned. These tables miss some clones; where compared with another copy, unresolved V genes account for less than half of the shortfall, and the remainder is unexplained. Counted in this sample were 100,000 to 150,000 clones; roughly 86% of them appeared once. Roughly an eighth of the sample goes to the ten largest clones. This sample's time point label indicates: baseline before first vaccination. This material consisted of peripheral blood, taken on day 0 of AZD1222 vaccination. Every receptor here comes from an adult in good health.

This clone was counted a few times. V usage is TRBV3-1 (or the pseudogene TRBV3-2) and J usage is TRBJ2-2; 13 bases fit TRBD2. J gave up 4 bases and V 5 bases, and 13 bases lay outside the gene matches. CDR1 and CDR2 (germline): LGHDT, YNNKEL (reference sequence). The CDR3 length is 19 residues. The CDR3 DNA sequence: TGTGCCAGCAGCTTCATGGGACTAGCGGGGAGCTCGGGCACCGGGGAGCTGTTTTTT. As protein: CASSFMGLAGSSGTGELFF.

The chain has TRBV27 and TRBJ1-1; maybe TRBD1 (5 bases). Germline-derived CDR1 and CDR2 are MNHEY and SMNVEV (reference sequence). Trimming shortened V by 3 bases and J by 1 base, and 15 bases separated the two germline ends. The CDR3 runs 16 residues. The CDR3 DNA sequence: TGTGCCAGCAGTTTGGTCAGGGCGATTTCGAACACTGAAGCTTTCTTT. Amino acids: CASSLVRAISNTEAFF.

This clone was seen once. This rearrangement joins TRBV3-1 (or the pseudogene TRBV3-2) to TRBJ2-3; possible D gene TRBD2, 5 bases. Trimming stripped 0 bases from V and 0 bases from J, with 13 bases between. Germline V gene data show CDR1 as LGHDT and CDR2 as YNNKEL (reference sequence). The CDR3 consists of 17 residues. The CDR3 sequence is CASSQDWTDISTDTQYF. The CDR3 DNA follows: TGTGCCAGCAGCCAAGATTGGACTGATATTAGCACAGATACGCAGTATTTT.

This clone has only a few counts. V and J are TRBV28 and TRBJ2-7, with D unclear. Germline V gene sequence: CDR1 MDHEN, CDR2 SYDVKM. V dropped 3 bases and J dropped 0 bases, with 12 bases sitting between them. The CDR3 totals 15 residues. CDR3 region: CASSFSSLSSYEQYF. The CDR3 region has the DNA TGTGCCAGCAGTTTTTCTTCCCTCAGCTCCTACGAGCAGTACTTC.

The chain joins TRBV9 to TRBJ1-4, with 7 positions matching TRBD1. Germline loops: CDR1 SGDLS, CDR2 YYNGEE. The CDR3 sequence is 14 residues long. V shed 0 bases and J 8 bases; nucleotides not matched to a gene: 4. CDR3 DNA sequence: TGTGCCAGCAGCGTAGACCAGGGACAGGAAAAACTGTTTTTT. This codes for CASSVDQGQEKLFF.

This sequence joins TRBV9 and TRBJ1-4; TRBD1 agrees at 8 bases. Trimming removed 4 bases from V and 4 bases from J; junction bases left unmatched: 3. CDR3 length: 14 amino acids. The germline V gene encodes CDR1 SGDLS and CDR2 YYNGEE. The CDR3: CASSRTGFNEKLFF. CDR3 sequence (DNA): TGTGCCAGCAGCAGGACAGGGTTTAATGAAAAACTGTTTTTT.

This clone was seen once. This sequence joins TRBV10-3 and TRBJ1-1; tentatively, D is TRBD1 (6 bases). The CDR3 is made up of 15 amino acids. The V end was cut by 5 bases, the J end by 2 bases, with 15 bases between. Germline V gene sequence: CDR1 ENHRY, CDR2 SYGVKD. CDR3 in DNA: TGTGCCATCAGTACCGGTCCAGGGGCAAACACTGAAGCTTTCTTT. Translated: CAISTGPGANTEAFF.

The chain links TRBV5-1 to TRBJ1-5; the D gene is possibly TRBD1 (5 bases). Trimming pared 4 bases from V and 7 bases from J, leaving 15 bases between. CDR1 is SGHRS and CDR2 is YFSETQ in the germline V gene. This CDR3 contains 14 residues. The CDR3 sequence: CASSLDGGMQPQHF. DNA for the CDR3: TGCGCCAGCAGCCTCGACGGGGGGATGCAGCCCCAGCATTTT.

This chain links TRBV3-1 (or the pseudogene TRBV3-2) with TRBJ2-1; 7 bases align to TRBD1. V was clipped by 1 base and J by 15 bases; unmatched bases: 21. The CDR3 extends over 17 amino acids. The V gene's germline CDR1 is LGHDT and CDR2 YNNKEL (reference sequence). The CDR3 reads CASSQGLDRKSEGPRFF. The DNA of the CDR3 is TGTGCCAGCAGCCAAGGCTTGGACAGGAAAAGTGAGGGCCCCCGGTTCTTC.

This clone was seen more than once but under ten times. The rearrangement joins TRBV29-1 to TRBJ1-1; D is uncertain. The germline CDR1 and CDR2 sequences are SQVTM and ANQGSEA. V lost 3 bases and J 12 bases, leaving 14 bases between the germline ends. CDR3 length: 11 amino acids. CDR3 region: CSVDAGRRSFF. As DNA, the CDR3 is TGCAGCGTTGACGCAGGCCGGAGATCTTTCTTT.

The gene calls are TRBV12-3 or TRBV12-4 and TRBJ1-1, with D possibly being TRBD1 (6 bases). The CDR3 sequence is 13 residues long. V was shortened by 2 bases and J by 5 bases, with 9 bases between the two germline ends. The CDR3 DNA is TGTGCCAGCAGTTTACTACAGGGTACTGAAGCTTTCTTT. The encoded protein is CASSLLQGTEAFF.

This chain connects TRBV27 to TRBJ1-1, with TRBD1 as a possible D gene (6 bases). CDR3 length: 14 amino acids. CDR1 MNHEY and CDR2 SMNVEV come from the germline V gene (reference sequence). V was pared by 3 bases and J by 1 base, with 9 bases between. The CDR3 DNA is TGTGCCAGCAGTTTTGGGGGACAGAACACTGAAGCTTTCTTT. It encodes CASSFGGQNTEAFF.

This clone is a singleton in its sample. The J gene is TRBJ2-7, the V gene TRBV10-2; D call uncertain. Germline values: CDR1 WSHSY, CDR2 SAAADI. The CDR3 loop spans 14 amino acids. V lost 2 bases and J lost 1, with 9 bases in between. CDR3 DNA sequence: TGCGCCAGCAGTGAGATCAACCAGTCCTACGAGCAGTACTTC. This gives the protein CASSEINQSYEQYF.

The table lists this clone with a count of one. V gene TRBV11-2 combines with J gene TRBJ2-7; D possibly corresponds to TRBD1 (6 bases). V lost 1 base and J lost 2, with 9 bases in between. CDR3 length equals 14 residues. The germline V gene has CDR1 SGHAT and CDR2 FQNNGV. The DNA of the CDR3 is TGTGCCAGCAGCTTAGTTGAGGGGGCCTACGAGCAGTACTTC. It translates to CASSLVEGAYEQYF. Full variable domain (outside the CDR3, taken from reference TRBV11-2 and TRBJ2-7): EAGVAQSPRYKIIEKRQSVAFWCNPISGHATLYWYQQILGQGPKLLIQFQNNGVVDDSQLPKDRFSAERLKGVDSTLKIQPAKLEDSAVYLCASSLVEGAYEQYFGPGTRLTVT.

The chain combines TRBV5-1 with TRBJ1-3; perhaps TRBD1 as D (6 bases). CDR1 is SGHRS and CDR2 is YFSETQ in the germline V gene. Deletions cut 4 bases from V and 0 bases from J, with 14 bases between. This CDR3 region has 16 residues. The CDR3 coding sequence is TGCGCCAGCAGCCCCCGGACAGCCAACTCTGGAAACACCATATATTTT. Translated: CASSPRTANSGNTIYF.

The CDR3 region is CASSEWDGSYEQYF. The CDR3 DNA reads TGTGCCAGTAGTGAGTGGGACGGGTCCTACGAGCAGTACTTC. This chain joins TRBV19 and TRBJ2-7; D may be TRBD1 or TRBD2 (5 bases each). From germline, CDR1 is LNHDA and CDR2 SQIVND (reference sequence). V was cut by 5 bases and J by 1 base, with 12 bases left in between. The CDR3 is 14 residues long.

This clone was seen just once. The rearrangement joins TRBV5-4 to TRBJ1-4; 7 bases line up with TRBD1. The ends lost 1 base at V and 1 base at J; junction bases unmatched: 4. Germline assignment: CDR1 SGHNT and CDR2 YYREEE (reference sequence). This CDR3 is built from 16 residues. The DNA of the CDR3 is TGTGCCAGCAGCTTGACAGGGGTGGAAACTAATGAAAAACTGTTTTTT. Protein: CASSLTGVETNEKLFF.

The gene calls are TRBV7-9 and TRBJ1-1; possibly TRBD1 for D (6 bases). The V gene's germline CDR1 is SEHNR and CDR2 FQNEAQ (reference sequence). Trimming took 1 base from V and 7 from J, leaving 7 bases between them. CDR3 length: 12 residues. Here the CDR3 reads CASSLEGGEAFF. In DNA form, the CDR3 reads TGTGCCAGCAGCTTAGAGGGGGGTGAAGCTTTCTTT.

This sequence joins TRBV19 and TRBJ1-1, with D possibly TRBD1 on 6 matching bases. The CDR3 contains 13 residues. V was cut by 7 bases and J by 3 bases, with 12 bases left in between. CDR1 and CDR2 (germline): LNHDA, SQIVND (reference sequence). The CDR3 coding sequence is TGTGCCAGTATTAAGGGGGGGGACACTGAAGCTTTCTTT. Translating gives CASIKGGDTEAFF. The whole variable domain, filled in from reference TRBV19 and TRBJ1-1, reads DGGITQSPKYLFRKEGQNVTLSCEQNLNHDAMYWYRQDPGQGLRLIYYSQIVNDFQKGDIAEGYSVSREKKESFPLTVTSAQKNPTAFYLCASIKGGDTEAFFGQGTRLTVV.

The chain has TRBV28 and TRBJ1-2; 9 bases agree with TRBD1. The CDR3 is 14 residues long. From germline, CDR1 is MDHEN and CDR2 SYDVKM. The ends lost 8 bases at V and 6 bases at J; junction bases unmatched: 10. The CDR3, as DNA: TGTGCCAGCGGGACAGGGATCTCTGTTAATGGCTACACCTTC. Protein product: CASGTGISVNGYTF.

The chain is built from TRBV15 and TRBJ1-4; 9 bases line up with TRBD1. The CDR3 sequence is 16 residues long. CDR1 LNHNV and CDR2 YYDKDF come from the germline V gene (reference sequence). V was clipped by 5 bases and J by 4 bases; unmatched bases: 8. CDR3 DNA: TGTGCCACCAGCCACAACAGGGGGCTGTATAATGAAAAACTGTTTTTT. Translation gives CATSHNRGLYNEKLFF. Variable domain in full (rest from reference TRBV15 and TRBJ1-4): DAMVIQNPRYQVTQFGKPVTLSCSQTLNHNVMYWYQQKSSQAPKLLFHYYDKDFNNEADTPDNFQSRRPNTSFCFLDIRSPGLGDTAMYLCATSHNRGLYNEKLFFGSGTQLSVL.

This clone was counted a few times. The genes are TRBV9 and TRBJ2-7; D ambiguous. The V gene's germline CDR1 is SGDLS and CDR2 YYNGEE. CDR3 length: 13 residues. Trimming removed 2 bases at V and 3 bases at J, with 9 bases between. For the CDR3, the DNA is TGTGCCAGCAGCGTCGGACCGTTCTACGAGCAGTACTTC. Protein: CASSVGPFYEQYF.

The V and J genes are TRBV4-3 and TRBJ2-7; TRBD1 agrees at 9 bases. Germline CDR1 reads LGHNA; CDR2 reads YSLEER. Trimming took 5 bases from V and 3 from J; bases not matched to a gene: 8. The CDR3 covers 15 residues. Here the CDR3 DNA reads TGCGCCAGCAGCGCCCGGACAGGGGCGAGCTACGAGCAGTACTTC. It yields the protein CASSARTGASYEQYF.

The chain has TRBV5-4 and TRBJ2-1; 10 nucleotides align to TRBD1. V shed 1 base and J 6 bases; nucleotides not matched to a gene: 1. In germline, CDR1 is SGHNT, CDR2 YYREEE (reference sequence). The CDR3 extends over 14 amino acids. CDR3 sequence: CASSLRDRGNEQFF. Here the CDR3 DNA reads TGTGCCAGCAGCTTGAGGGACAGGGGCAATGAGCAGTTCTTC.

This rearrangement joins TRBV5-4 to TRBJ2-5; D may correspond to TRBD1 or TRBD2 (7 bases each). The CDR3 totals 15 residues. The germline gives CDR1 SGHNT, CDR2 YYREEE (reference sequence). V lost 4 bases to trimming and J lost 4 bases, with 17 bases between them. CDR3 protein: CASSAGQRGGETQYF. The CDR3 bases are TGTGCCAGCAGCGCGGGACAGAGGGGGGGAGAGACCCAGTACTTC.